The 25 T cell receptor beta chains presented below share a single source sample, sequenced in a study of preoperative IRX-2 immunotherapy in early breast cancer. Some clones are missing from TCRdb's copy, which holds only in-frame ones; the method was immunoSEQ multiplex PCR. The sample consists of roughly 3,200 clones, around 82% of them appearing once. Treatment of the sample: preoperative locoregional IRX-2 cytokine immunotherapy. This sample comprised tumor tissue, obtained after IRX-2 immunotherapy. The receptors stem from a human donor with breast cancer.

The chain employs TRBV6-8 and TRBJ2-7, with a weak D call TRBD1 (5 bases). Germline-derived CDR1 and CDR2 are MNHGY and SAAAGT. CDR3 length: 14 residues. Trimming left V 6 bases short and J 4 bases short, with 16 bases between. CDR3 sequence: CASSSPGSGYEQYF. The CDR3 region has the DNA TGTGCCAGCAGCTCACCAGGCTCAGGGTACGAGCAGTACTTC.

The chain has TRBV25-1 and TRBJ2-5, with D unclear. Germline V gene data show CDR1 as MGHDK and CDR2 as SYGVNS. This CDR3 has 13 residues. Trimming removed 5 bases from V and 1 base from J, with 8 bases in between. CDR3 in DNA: TGTGCCAGCAGTAGGTTCGGCCAAGAGACCCAGTACTTC. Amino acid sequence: CASSRFGQETQYF.

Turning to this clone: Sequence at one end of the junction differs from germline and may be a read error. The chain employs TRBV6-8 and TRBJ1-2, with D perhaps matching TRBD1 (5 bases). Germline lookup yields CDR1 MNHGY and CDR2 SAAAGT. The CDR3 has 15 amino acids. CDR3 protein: CVSSGRDRGSFGYTF. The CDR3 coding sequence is TGTGTCAGCAGTGGGAGGGACCGGGGCTCCTTCGGCTACACCTTC.

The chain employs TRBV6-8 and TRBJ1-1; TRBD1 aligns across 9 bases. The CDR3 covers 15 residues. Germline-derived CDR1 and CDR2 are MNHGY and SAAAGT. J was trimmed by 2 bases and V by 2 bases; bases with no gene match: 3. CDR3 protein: CASSYTGGRNTEAFF. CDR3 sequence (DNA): TGTGCCAGCAGTTACACAGGGGGCCGAAACACTGAAGCTTTCTTT.

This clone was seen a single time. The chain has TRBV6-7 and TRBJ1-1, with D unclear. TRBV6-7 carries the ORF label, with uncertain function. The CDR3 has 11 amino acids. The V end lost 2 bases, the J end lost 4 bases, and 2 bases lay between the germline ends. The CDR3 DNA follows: TGTGCCAGCAGTTACGGCACTGAAGCTTTCTTT. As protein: CASSYGTEAFF.

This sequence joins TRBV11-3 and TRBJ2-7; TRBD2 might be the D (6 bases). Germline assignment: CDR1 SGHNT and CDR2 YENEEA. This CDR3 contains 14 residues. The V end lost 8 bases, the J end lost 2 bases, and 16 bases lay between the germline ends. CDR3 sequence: CASAINRETYEQYF. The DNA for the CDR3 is TGTGCCAGCGCCATCAACCGGGAGACCTACGAGCAGTACTTC.

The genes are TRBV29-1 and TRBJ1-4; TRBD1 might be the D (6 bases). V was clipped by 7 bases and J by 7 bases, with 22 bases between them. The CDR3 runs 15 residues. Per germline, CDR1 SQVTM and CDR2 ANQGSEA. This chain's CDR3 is CSAGGAGVGVEKLFF. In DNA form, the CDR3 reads TGCAGCGCGGGTGGTGCAGGGGTTGGCGTTGAAAAACTGTTTTTT.

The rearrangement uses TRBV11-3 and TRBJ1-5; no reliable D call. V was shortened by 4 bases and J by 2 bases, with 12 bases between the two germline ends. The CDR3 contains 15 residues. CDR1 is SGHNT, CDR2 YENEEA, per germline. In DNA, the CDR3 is TGTGCCAGCAGCTCAACAGCGGCAGGCAATCAGCCCCAGCATTTT. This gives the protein CASSSTAAGNQPQHF.

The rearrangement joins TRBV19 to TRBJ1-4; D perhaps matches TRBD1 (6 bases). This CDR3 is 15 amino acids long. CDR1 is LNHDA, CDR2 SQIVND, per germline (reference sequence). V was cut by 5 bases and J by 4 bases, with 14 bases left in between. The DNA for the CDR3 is TGTGCCAGTAGTTTCACAGGGAGGGGTAATGAAAAACTGTTTTTT. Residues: CASSFTGRGNEKLFF. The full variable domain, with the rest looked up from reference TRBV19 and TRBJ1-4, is DGGITQSPKYLFRKEGQNVTLSCEQNLNHDAMYWYRQDPGQGLRLIYYSQIVNDFQKGDIAEGYSVSREKKESFPLTVTSAQKNPTAFYLCASSFTGRGNEKLFFGSGTQLSVL.

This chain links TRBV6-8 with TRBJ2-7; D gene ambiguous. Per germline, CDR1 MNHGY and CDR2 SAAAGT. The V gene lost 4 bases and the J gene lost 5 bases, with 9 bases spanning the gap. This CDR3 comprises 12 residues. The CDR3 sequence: CASSSAANEQYF. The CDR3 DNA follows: TGTGCCAGCAGTTCTGCGGCAAACGAGCAGTACTTC.

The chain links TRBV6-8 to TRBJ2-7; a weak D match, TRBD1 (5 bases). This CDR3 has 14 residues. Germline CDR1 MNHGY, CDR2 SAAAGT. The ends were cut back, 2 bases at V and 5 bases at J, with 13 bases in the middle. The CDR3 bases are TGTGCCAGCAGTTACGTGGCAGGGATTAACGAGCAGTACTTC. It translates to CASSYVAGINEQYF.

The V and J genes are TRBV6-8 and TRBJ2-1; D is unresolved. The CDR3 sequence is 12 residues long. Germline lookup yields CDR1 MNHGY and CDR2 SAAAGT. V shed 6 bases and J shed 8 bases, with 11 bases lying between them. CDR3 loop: CASSPVGHEQFF. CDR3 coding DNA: TGTGCCAGCAGCCCCGTTGGGCATGAGCAGTTCTTC.

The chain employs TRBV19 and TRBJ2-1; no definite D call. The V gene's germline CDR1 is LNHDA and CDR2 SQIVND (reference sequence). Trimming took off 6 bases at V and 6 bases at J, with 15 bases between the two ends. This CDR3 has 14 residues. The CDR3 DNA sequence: TGTGCCAGTAGGTTGTTGGGCTCAAGCAATGAGCAGTTCTTC. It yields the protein CASRLLGSSNEQFF. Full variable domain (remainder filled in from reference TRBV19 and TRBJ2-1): DGGITQSPKYLFRKEGQNVTLSCEQNLNHDAMYWYRQDPGQGLRLIYYSQIVNDFQKGDIAEGYSVSREKKESFPLTVTSAQKNPTAFYLCASRLLGSSNEQFFGPGTRLTVL.

The CDR3 sequence: CASSPATGLGTDTQYF. The CDR3, as DNA: TGTGCCAGCTCACCAGCGACAGGACTAGGCACAGATACGCAGTATTTT. The J gene is TRBJ2-3, the V gene TRBV18, with D perhaps matching TRBD2 (7 bases). The CDR3 contains 16 residues. CDR1 is KGHSH, CDR2 LQKENI, per germline. V was pared by 2 bases and J by 1 base, with 13 bases between.

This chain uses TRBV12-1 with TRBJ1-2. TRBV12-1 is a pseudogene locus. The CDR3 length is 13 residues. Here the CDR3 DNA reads TGTGCCAGCAGCTTAAGCGGGGAAGGGGGCTACACCTTC. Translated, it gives CASSLSGEGGYTF.

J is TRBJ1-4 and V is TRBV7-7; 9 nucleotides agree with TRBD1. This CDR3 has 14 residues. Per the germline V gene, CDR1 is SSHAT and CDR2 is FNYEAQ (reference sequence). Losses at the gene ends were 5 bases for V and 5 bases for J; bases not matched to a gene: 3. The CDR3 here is CASSTGGANEKLFF. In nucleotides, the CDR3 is TGTGCCAGCAGCACAGGGGGCGCGAATGAAAAACTGTTTTTT.

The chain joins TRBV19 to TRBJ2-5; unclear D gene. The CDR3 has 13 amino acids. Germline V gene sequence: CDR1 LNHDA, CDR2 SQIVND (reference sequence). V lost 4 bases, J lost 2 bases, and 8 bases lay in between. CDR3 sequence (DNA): TGTGCCAGTAGTACCACCGGGCAAGAGACCCAGTACTTC. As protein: CASSTTGQETQYF.

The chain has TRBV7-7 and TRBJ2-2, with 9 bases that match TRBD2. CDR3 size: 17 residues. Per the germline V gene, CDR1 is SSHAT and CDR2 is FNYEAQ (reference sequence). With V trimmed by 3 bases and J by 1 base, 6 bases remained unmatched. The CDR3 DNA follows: TGTGCCAGCAGCTTGAGGCTAGCGGGACTGAACACCGGGGAGCTGTTTTTT. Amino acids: CASSLRLAGLNTGELFF. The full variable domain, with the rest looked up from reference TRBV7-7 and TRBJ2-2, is GAGVSQSPRYKVTKRGQDVTLRCDPISSHATLYWYQQALGQGPEFLTYFNYEAQPDKSGLPSDRFSAERPEGSISTLTIQRTEQRDSAMYRCASSLRLAGLNTGELFFGEGSRLTVL.

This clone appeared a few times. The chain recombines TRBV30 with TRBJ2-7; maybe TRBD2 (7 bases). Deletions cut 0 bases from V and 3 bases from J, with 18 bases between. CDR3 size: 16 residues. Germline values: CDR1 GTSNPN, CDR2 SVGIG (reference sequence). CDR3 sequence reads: CAWSVVAGRGHYEQYF. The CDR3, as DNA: TGTGCCTGGAGTGTGGTGGCGGGGAGGGGACACTACGAGCAGTACTTC.

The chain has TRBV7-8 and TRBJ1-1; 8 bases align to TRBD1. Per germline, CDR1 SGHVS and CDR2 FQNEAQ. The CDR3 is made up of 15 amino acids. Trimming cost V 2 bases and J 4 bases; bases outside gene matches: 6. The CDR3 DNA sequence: TGTGCCAGCAGCTTATCAGGGGGCGCGAGCACTGAAGCTTTCTTT. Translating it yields CASSLSGGASTEAFF.

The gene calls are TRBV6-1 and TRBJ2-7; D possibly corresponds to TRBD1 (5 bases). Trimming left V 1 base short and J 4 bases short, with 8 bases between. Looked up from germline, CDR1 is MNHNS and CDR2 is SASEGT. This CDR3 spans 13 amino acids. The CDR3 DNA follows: TGTGCCAGCAGTGAAGGCAGGGCTTACGAGCAGTACTTC. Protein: CASSEGRAYEQYF.

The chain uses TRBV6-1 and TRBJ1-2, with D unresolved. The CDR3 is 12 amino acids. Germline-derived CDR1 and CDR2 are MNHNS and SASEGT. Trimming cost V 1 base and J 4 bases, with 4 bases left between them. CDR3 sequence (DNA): TGTGCCAGCAGTGAAGAGGGCTATGGCTACACCTTC. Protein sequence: CASSEEGYGYTF.

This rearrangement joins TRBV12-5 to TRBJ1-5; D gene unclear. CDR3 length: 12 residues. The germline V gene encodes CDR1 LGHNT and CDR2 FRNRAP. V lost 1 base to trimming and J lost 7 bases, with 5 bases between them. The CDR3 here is CASGLGGQPQHF. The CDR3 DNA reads TGTGCTAGTGGTTTGGGCGGGCAGCCCCAGCATTTT.

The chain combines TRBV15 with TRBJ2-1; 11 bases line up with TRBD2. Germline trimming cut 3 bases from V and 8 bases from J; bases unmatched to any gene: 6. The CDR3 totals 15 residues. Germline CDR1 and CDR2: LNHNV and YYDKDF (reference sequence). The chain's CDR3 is CATSSSGRATDEQFF. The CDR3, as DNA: TGTGCCACCAGCAGTAGCGGGAGGGCCACGGATGAGCAGTTCTTC.

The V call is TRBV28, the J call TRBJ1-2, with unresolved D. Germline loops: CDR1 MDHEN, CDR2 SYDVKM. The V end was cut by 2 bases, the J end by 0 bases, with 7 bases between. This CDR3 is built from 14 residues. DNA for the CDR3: TGTGCCAGCAGTTTACAGCGTTCTAACTATGGCTACACCTTC. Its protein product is CASSLQRSNYGYTF.